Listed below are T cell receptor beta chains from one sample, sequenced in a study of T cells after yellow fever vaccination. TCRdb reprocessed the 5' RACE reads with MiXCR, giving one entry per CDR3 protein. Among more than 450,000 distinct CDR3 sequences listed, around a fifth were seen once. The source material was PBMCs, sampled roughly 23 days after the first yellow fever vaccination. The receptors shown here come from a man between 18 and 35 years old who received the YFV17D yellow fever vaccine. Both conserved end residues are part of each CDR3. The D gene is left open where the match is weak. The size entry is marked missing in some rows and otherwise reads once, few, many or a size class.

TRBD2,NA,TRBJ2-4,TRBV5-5,CASSLRAGGQNIQYF,TGTGCCAGCAGCTTGAGAGCGGGGGGCCAAAACATTCAGTACTTC
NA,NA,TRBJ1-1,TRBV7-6,CASSLALGGNTEAFF,TGTGCCAGCAGCTTAGCGCTCGGGGGGAACACTGAAGCTTTCTTT
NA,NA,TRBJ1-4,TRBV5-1,CASSLTAPNEKLFF,TGCGCCAGCAGCTTGACAGCGCCGAATGAAAAACTGTTTTTT
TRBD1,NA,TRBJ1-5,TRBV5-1,CASSLGPGQGRVGINQPQHF,TGCGCCAGCAGCTTGGGGCCAGGACAGGGGCGGGTCGGGATCAATCAGCCCCAGCATTTT
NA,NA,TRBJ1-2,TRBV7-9,CASSRQAGYTF,TGTGCCAGCAGCCGACAGGCTGGCTACACCTTC
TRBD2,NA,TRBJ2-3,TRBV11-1,CASSLRSVAGGLDTQYF,TGTGCCAGCAGCTTAAGATCGGTAGCGGGGGGGCTGGATACGCAGTATTTT
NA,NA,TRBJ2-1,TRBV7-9,CASSLVRDNEQFF,TGTGCCAGCAGCTTAGTCAGGGACAATGAGCAGTTCTTC
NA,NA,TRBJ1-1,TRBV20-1,CSASGTTNTEAFF,TGCAGTGCTTCCGGGACAACTAACACTGAAGCTTTCTTT
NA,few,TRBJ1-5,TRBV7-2,CAIQENGGNQPQHF,TGTGCCATCCAAGAGAACGGGGGCAATCAGCCCCAGCATTTT
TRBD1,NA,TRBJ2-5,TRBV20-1,CSAPGTGRLETQYF,TGCAGTGCTCCTGGGACAGGGCGGTTGGAGACCCAGTACTTC
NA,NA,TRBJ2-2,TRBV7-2,CASSPQPGAGPGELFF,TGTGCCAGCAGCCCCCAGCCGGGGGCTGGTCCCGGGGAGCTGTTTTTT
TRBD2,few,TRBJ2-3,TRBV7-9,CASSFTSGSTDTQYF,TGTGCCAGCAGCTTTACTAGCGGTAGCACAGATACGCAGTATTTT
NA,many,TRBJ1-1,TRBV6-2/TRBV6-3,CASKDPDTEAFF,TGTGCCAGCAAAGACCCGGACACTGAAGCTTTCTTT
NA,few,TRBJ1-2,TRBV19,CASSPQSGAGGYTF,TGTGCCAGTAGTCCACAGAGTGGGGCTGGTGGCTACACCTTC
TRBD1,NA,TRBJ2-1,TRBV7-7,CASSPIDGTGINEQFF,TGTGCTAGCAGCCCGATCGATGGGACAGGGATTAATGAGCAGTTCTTC
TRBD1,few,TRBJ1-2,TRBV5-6,CASSGSGTGGPGYTF,TGTGCCAGCAGCGGATCCGGGACAGGGGGCCCTGGCTACACCTTC
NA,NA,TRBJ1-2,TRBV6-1,CASSEWGTPEGGYTF,TGTGCCAGCAGTGAATGGGGGACTCCTGAGGGAGGCTACACCTTC
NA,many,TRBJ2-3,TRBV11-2,CASSLGYSSTDTQYF,TGTGCCAGCAGCTTAGGATACTCTAGCACAGATACGCAGTATTTT
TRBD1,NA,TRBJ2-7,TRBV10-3,CAISRTGGTYEQYF,TGTGCCATCAGTAGGACAGGGGGAACCTACGAGCAGTACTTC
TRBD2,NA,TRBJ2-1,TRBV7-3,CASSSKGLAGGHNEQFF,TGTGCCAGCAGCTCTAAAGGACTAGCGGGGGGACACAATGAGCAGTTCTTC
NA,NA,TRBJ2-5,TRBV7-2,CASSNREARETQYF,TGTGCCAGCAGCAACCGGGAAGCGAGGGAGACCCAGTACTTC
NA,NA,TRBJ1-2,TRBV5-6,CASSLGGHATNLYGYTF,TGTGCCAGCAGCTTGGGTGGACATGCGACTAACCTTTATGGCTACACCTTC
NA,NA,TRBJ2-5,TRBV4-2,CASSQDRGPGWAQYF,TGTGCCAGCAGCCAAGACCGTGGCCCCGGGTGGGCCCAGTACTTC
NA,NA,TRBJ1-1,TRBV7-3,CASSLVPMNTEAFF,TGTGCCAGCAGCTTAGTACCTATGAACACTGAAGCTTTCTTT
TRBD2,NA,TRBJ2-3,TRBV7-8,CASSLVAGARTDTQYF,TGTGCCAGCAGCTTAGTAGCGGGGGCCCGCACAGATACGCAGTATTTT
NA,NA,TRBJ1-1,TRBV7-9,CASSLETADTEAFF,TGTGCCAGCAGCTTAGAGACAGCAGACACTGAAGCTTTCTTT
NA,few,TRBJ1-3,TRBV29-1,CSVQAFSGNTIYF,TGCAGCGTTCAGGCCTTCTCTGGAAACACCATATATTTT
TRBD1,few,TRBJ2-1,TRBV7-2,CASSRTGRSYNEQFF,TGTGCCAGCAGCCGGACAGGGCGCTCCTACAATGAGCAGTTCTTC
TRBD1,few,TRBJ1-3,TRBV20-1,CSARGPTGATGNTIYF,TGCAGTGCAAGGGGCCCAACAGGGGCGACCGGAAACACCATATATTTT
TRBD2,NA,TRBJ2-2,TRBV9,CASSITSGGTNTGELFF,TGTGCCAGCAGCATTACTAGCGGGGGGACGAACACCGGGGAGCTGTTTTTT
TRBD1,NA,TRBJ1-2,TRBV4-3,CASSQEHPQGARGYTF,TGCGCCAGCAGCCAAGAGCATCCACAGGGGGCGAGGGGCTACACCTTC
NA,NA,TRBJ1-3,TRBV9,CASSPEAGSRNTIYF,TGTGCCAGCAGCCCCGAGGCGGGGTCAAGAAACACCATATATTTT
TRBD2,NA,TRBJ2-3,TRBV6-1,CASNPLPLAGDTDTQYF,TGTGCCAGCAATCCCCTCCCCCTAGCGGGGGACACAGATACGCAGTATTTT
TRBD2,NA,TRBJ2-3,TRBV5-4,CASSPAGTSTDTQYF,TGTGCCAGCAGTCCAGCGGGAACTAGCACAGATACGCAGTATTTT
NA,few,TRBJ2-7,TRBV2,CASSEYGGEQYF,TGTGCCAGCAGTGAATATGGGGGGGAGCAGTACTTC
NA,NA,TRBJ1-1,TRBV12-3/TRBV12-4,CASRLGLMGSTEAFF,TGTGCCAGCAGGTTGGGACTCATGGGGAGCACTGAAGCTTTCTTT
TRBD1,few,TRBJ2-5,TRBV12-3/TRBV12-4,CASRPTGVETQYF,TGTGCCAGCAGGCCAACAGGGGTGGAGACCCAGTACTTC
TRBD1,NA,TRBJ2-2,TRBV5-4,CASRQGRNTGELFF,TGTGCCAGCCGACAGGGAAGAAACACCGGGGAGCTGTTTTTT
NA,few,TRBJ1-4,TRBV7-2,CASRDGATNEKLFF,TGTGCCAGCAGGGACGGGGCAACTAATGAAAAACTGTTTTTT
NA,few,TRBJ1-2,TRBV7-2,CASSLDGVPYGYTF,TGTGCCAGCAGCTTAGATGGGGTCCCCTATGGCTACACCTTC
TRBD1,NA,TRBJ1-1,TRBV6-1,CASSSRGTGVSAFF,TGTGCCAGCAGCTCCCGAGGGACAGGGGTCTCGGCTTTCTTT
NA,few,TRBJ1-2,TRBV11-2,CASSLPGQGIYGYTF,TGTGCCAGCAGCCTCCCCGGCCAGGGGATCTATGGCTACACCTTC
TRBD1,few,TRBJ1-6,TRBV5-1,CASSLTGTGRLSPLHF,TGCGCCAGCAGCTTGACGGGGACAGGTCGGTTGTCACCCCTCCACTTT
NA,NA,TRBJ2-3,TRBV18,CASSPPTATDTQYF,TGTGCCAGCTCACCACCAACCGCCACAGATACGCAGTATTTT
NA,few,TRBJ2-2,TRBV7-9,CASLGQKTGELFF,TGTGCCAGCCTGGGGCAAAAAACCGGGGAGCTGTTTTTT
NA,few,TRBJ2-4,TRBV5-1,CASSETLAKNIQYF,TGCGCCAGCAGCGAGACTTTAGCCAAAAACATTCAGTACTTC
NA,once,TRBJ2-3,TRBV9,CASSSYGGRDTQYF,TGTGCCAGCAGTTCTTATGGGGGGAGAGATACGCAGTATTTT
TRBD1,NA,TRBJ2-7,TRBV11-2,CASRGTGLNEQYF,TGTGCCTCTCGTGGGACAGGGCTGAACGAGCAGTACTTC
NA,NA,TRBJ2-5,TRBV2,CASNPQGTEETQYF,TGTGCCAGCAACCCACAGGGTACCGAGGAGACCCAGTACTTC
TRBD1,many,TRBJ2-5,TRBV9,CASSPNRGRETQYF,TGTGCCAGCAGCCCAAACAGGGGGCGGGAGACCCAGTACTTC
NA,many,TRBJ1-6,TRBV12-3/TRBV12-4,CASKRREVFNSPLHF,TGTGCCAGCAAACGCAGGGAAGTGTTTAATTCACCCCTCCACTTT